This T cell receptor beta chain was sequenced for a study of cytomegalovirus exposure and HLA in healthy donors. Study-wide background: According to later analysis, the same platform produced the roughly 120 validation and some 680 first-cohort repertoires. Broader study findings: Under in vitro conditions, three CMV-associated chains were confirmed as specific for CMV antigens.

Germline V gene data show CDR1 as SGDLS and CDR2 as YYNGEE. The CDR3 spans 15 residues. V lost 3 bases, J lost 4 bases, and 9 bases stayed unmatched. Method: immunoSEQ multiplex PCR; TCRdb's copy keeps in-frame clones and lacks some. The sample contains approximately 150,000 clones, around 90% of which appear only once. Turning to this clone: The target antigen is unknown.

The TCR sequence derives from a woman aged 18-30 years in good health and CMV-seropositive. Sequencing was performed on PBMCs. The chain joins TRBV9 to TRBJ1-2, with 7 bases that match TRBD1. DNA for the CDR3: TGTGCCAGCAGCGCAGGGACAGAACCACTCTATGGCTACACCTTC. This translates into CASSAGTEPLYGYTF. The full variable domain, rest sourced from reference TRBV9 and TRBJ1-2, is DSGVTQTPKHLITATGQRVTLRCSPRSGDLSVYWYQQSLDQGLQFLIQYYNGEERAKGNILERFSAQQFPDLHSELNLSSLELGDSALYFCASSAGTEPLYGYTFGSGTRLTVV.